These 10 T cell receptor beta chains were all obtained from the same sample, sequenced in a study of response to subunit inactivated influenza vaccine. MiXCR, applied by TCRdb to the RT-PCR reads, yields one record per CDR3 protein. The profile shows around 600,000 distinct CDR3 sequences, approximately 11% of them singletons. These same data were also listed under a study on T cells expressing NK-cell markers. That investigation notes: Beta-chain TCR cDNA was generated via 5'RACE template switching with UMIs.

Sequenced material: PBMCs from blood, taken on the day of vaccination. These receptors all stem from a man aged 50 to 60 who received an inactivated influenza vaccine.

This clonotype turned up a few times. This chain uses TRBV4-1 with TRBJ2-3, with TRBD2 as a possible D gene (5 bases). Trimming took 4 bases from V and 3 from J, leaving 17 bases between them. The CDR3 totals 16 residues. Germline V CDR1 and CDR2: MGHRA, YSYEKL. The CDR3: CASSPILRRRTDTQYF. As DNA, the CDR3 is TGCGCCAGCAGCCCTATATTGAGGAGGAGGACAGATACGCAGTATTTT.

Only a few counts were recorded for this clonotype. The V and J genes are TRBV21-1 and TRBJ2-5; the D call TRBD1 from the table was never checked on the DNA. TRBV21-1 is a listed pseudogene. The CDR3 has 14 amino acids. CDR3 DNA sequence: TGTGCCAGCAGCAAAACCGGGGAGAAAGAGACCCAGTACTTC. It specifies CASSKTGEKETQYF.

This clonotype was recorded a few times. The chain has TRBV20-1 and TRBJ2-7; D perhaps matches TRBD1 (5 bases). Trimming shortened V by 4 bases and J by 1 base, and 11 bases separated the two germline ends. The germline V gene encodes CDR1 DFQATT and CDR2 SNEGSKA (reference sequence). This CDR3 has 13 residues. The CDR3 sequence is CSAIGAESYEQYF. CDR3 bases: TGCAGTGCTATAGGGGCTGAATCCTACGAGCAGTACTTC.

This clonotype was seen only a few times. The V call is TRBV12-3 or TRBV12-4, the J call TRBJ2-2; 9 nucleotides match TRBD2. Trimming removed 2 bases from V and 8 bases from J; junction bases left unmatched: 6. CDR3 length: 15 amino acids. As DNA, the CDR3 is TGTGCCAGCAGTTTACCAGCGGGAGGTAGTGGGGAGCTGTTTTTT. This translates into CASSLPAGGSGELFF.

The J gene is TRBJ2-1, the V gene TRBV7-2; the D gene is possibly TRBD1 (5 bases). The CDR3 has 14 amino acids. Germline V gene lookup returns CDR1 SGHTA and CDR2 FQGNSA. V lost 2 bases and J lost 5, with 10 bases in between. CDR3 in DNA: TGTGCCAGCAGCTTACCTGGGGCCCACAATGAGCAGTTCTTC. Amino acids: CASSLPGAHNEQFF.

This clonotype showed up many times. This chain uses TRBV20-1 with TRBJ2-3; D might be TRBD2 (6 bases). Germline CDR1 reads DFQATT; CDR2 reads SNEGSKA (reference sequence). The V gene lost 1 base and the J gene lost 5 bases, with 16 bases spanning the gap. This CDR3 has 15 residues. The CDR3 spells CSARGREFQGDTQYF. For the CDR3, the DNA is TGCAGTGCTAGAGGTCGGGAGTTTCAAGGAGATACGCAGTATTTT.

V and J are TRBV5-4 and TRBJ2-5; D may be TRBD2 (6 bases). CDR3 length: 15 residues. V was pared by 1 base and J by 5 bases, with 15 bases between. CDR1 and CDR2 from the germline V gene are SGHNT and YYREEE (reference sequence). The CDR3: CASSLLGLRSETQYF. Written as DNA, the CDR3 is TGTGCCAGCAGCTTGTTGGGACTGAGATCGGAGACCCAGTACTTC.

V gene TRBV28 combines with J gene TRBJ1-6; D remains unclear. Germline V gives CDR1 MDHEN, CDR2 SYDVKM. Trimming stripped 2 bases from V and 9 bases from J, with 11 bases between. The CDR3 extends over 14 amino acids. CDR3 sequence reads: CASSLENRLSPLHF. CDR3 nucleotide sequence: TGTGCCAGCAGTTTAGAGAACAGACTTTCACCCCTCCACTTT.

This clonotype was seen more than once but under ten times. This chain uses TRBV20-1 with TRBJ2-5; 10 bases fit TRBD2. CDR3 length: 16 amino acids. The germline gives CDR1 DFQATT, CDR2 SNEGSKA (reference sequence). Losses at the gene ends were 3 bases for V and 5 bases for J; bases not matched to a gene: 12. Here the CDR3 reads CSARGSGGRQRETQYF. The CDR3 DNA is TGCAGTGCTAGGGGTAGCGGGGGGCGGCAGCGGGAGACCCAGTACTTC.

This chain links TRBV5-1 with TRBJ2-1; TRBD2 matches 10 bases. The V segment lost 4 bases and the J segment 4 bases; nucleotides outside the gene matches: 2. This CDR3 is 14 amino acids long. Looked up from germline, CDR1 is SGHRS and CDR2 is YFSETQ. CDR3 residues: CASSRLAGYNEQFF. DNA for the CDR3: TGCGCCAGCAGCCGACTAGCGGGTTACAATGAGCAGTTCTTC.